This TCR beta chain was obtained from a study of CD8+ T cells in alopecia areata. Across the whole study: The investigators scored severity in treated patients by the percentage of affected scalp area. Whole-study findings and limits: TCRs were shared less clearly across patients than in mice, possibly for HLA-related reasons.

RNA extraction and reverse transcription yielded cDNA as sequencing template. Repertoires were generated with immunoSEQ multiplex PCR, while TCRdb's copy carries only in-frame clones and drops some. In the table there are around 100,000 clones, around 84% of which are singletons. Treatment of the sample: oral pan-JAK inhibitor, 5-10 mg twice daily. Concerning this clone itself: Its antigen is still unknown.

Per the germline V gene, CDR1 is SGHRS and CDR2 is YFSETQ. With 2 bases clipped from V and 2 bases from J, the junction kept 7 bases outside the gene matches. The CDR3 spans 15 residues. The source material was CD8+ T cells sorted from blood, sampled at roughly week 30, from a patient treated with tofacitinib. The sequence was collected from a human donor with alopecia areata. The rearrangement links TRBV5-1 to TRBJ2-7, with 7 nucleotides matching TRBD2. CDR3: CASSFGLAETYEQYF. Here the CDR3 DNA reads TGCGCCAGCAGCTTTGGGCTAGCGGAGACCTACGAGCAGTACTTC.